Listed below are T cell receptor beta chains from one sample, sequenced in a study of PD-L1 blockade in urothelial cancer. Here immunoSEQ multiplex PCR was the method, and the copy in TCRdb shows in-frame clones only, minus some. Of some 52,000 clones listed, roughly four fifths are singletons. This sample comprised PBMCs, obtained around atezolizumab (anti-PD-L1) treatment. The receptor set was obtained from an older man with urothelial cancer. The CDR3 runs from the conserved cysteine through the conserved F or W. A D gene is named only where the DNA matches it firmly. The size of a clone is reported for some rows only, either as once, few or many, or as a class for expanded clones.

V: TRBV5-4; D: -; J: TRBJ2-2; size: -; CDR3: CASSLESLGTGELFF; DNA: TGTGCCAGCAGCTTGGAATCGCTAGGCACCGGGGAGCTGTTTTTT
V: TRBV6-1; D: -; J: TRBJ1-1; size: -; CDR3: CASNRQINTEAFF; DNA: TGTGCCAGCAACCGACAGATCAACACTGAAGCTTTCTTT
V: TRBV4-3; D: -; J: TRBJ1-2; size: medium-sized; CDR3: CASSQHTTADYGYTF; DNA: TGCGCCAGCAGCCAGCACACAACGGCGGACTATGGCTACACCTTC
V: TRBV29-1; D: -; J: TRBJ2-3; size: -; CDR3: CSVGGRGIADTQYF; DNA: TGCAGCGTTGGCGGCAGGGGTATAGCAGATACGCAGTATTTT
V: TRBV6-5; D: -; J: TRBJ1-2; size: -; CDR3: CASSYSFQGGYYGYTF; DNA: TGTGCCAGCAGTTACTCGTTCCAGGGTGGTTACTATGGCTACACCTTC
V: TRBV7-3; D: -; J: TRBJ2-2; size: -; CDR3: CASSLKIAGELFF; DNA: TGTGCCAGCAGCTTAAAAATAGCCGGGGAGCTGTTTTTT
V: TRBV27; D: -; J: TRBJ1-2; size: -; CDR3: CASSFGQLGSGYTF; DNA: TGTGCCAGCAGTTTCGGTCAGCTCGGGAGTGGCTACACCTTC
V: TRBV7-8; D: TRBD1; J: TRBJ2-3; size: -; CDR3: CASSPTGQSTDTQYF; DNA: TGTGCCAGCAGCCCCACGGGACAGAGCACAGATACGCAGTATTTT
V: TRBV28; D: TRBD1; J: TRBJ2-3; size: once; CDR3: CASSLWGQSTDTQYF; DNA: TGTGCCAGCAGTTTATGGGGACAGAGCACAGATACGCAGTATTTT
V: TRBV28; D: TRBD2; J: TRBJ2-1; size: -; CDR3: CASSKLAGLFNEQFF; DNA: TGTGCCAGCAGTAAACTAGCGGGTCTATTCAATGAGCAGTTCTTC
V: TRBV2; D: TRBD2; J: TRBJ2-3; size: -; CDR3: CASRPLLLARTDTQYF; DNA: TGTGCCAGCAGGCCCCTCTTACTAGCGCGAACAGATACGCAGTATTTT
V: TRBV18; D: TRBD1; J: TRBJ2-2; size: -; CDR3: CASSPPAQGARTGELFF; DNA: TGTGCCAGCTCACCACCGGCACAGGGGGCACGAACCGGGGAGCTGTTTTTT
V: TRBV11-2; D: -; J: TRBJ1-2; size: -; CDR3: CASSLDPGYGYTF; DNA: TGTGCCAGCAGCTTAGATCCGGGGTATGGCTACACCTTC
V: TRBV6-6; D: -; J: TRBJ2-3; size: -; CDR3: CASSPITRGGPDTQYF; DNA: TGTGCCAGCAGCCCCATAACTAGGGGGGGCCCAGATACGCAGTATTTT
V: TRBV4-1; D: TRBD2; J: TRBJ2-1; size: -; CDR3: CASSHRHHGSGGDPYNEQFF; DNA: TGCGCCAGCAGCCACCGACACCACGGCAGCGGGGGGGATCCCTACAATGAGCAGTTCTTC
V: TRBV6-6; D: -; J: TRBJ2-3; size: -; CDR3: CASSYTTPRTDTQYF; DNA: TGTGCCAGCAGTTATACGACACCCCGCACAGATACGCAGTATTTT
V: TRBV2; D: -; J: TRBJ1-1; size: -; CDR3: CASSEARFNTEAFF; DNA: TGTGCCAGCAGTGAAGCCAGATTCAACACTGAAGCTTTCTTT
V: TRBV18; D: -; J: TRBJ2-6; size: -; CDR3: CASSPGGSGANVLTF; DNA: TGTGCCAGCTCACCGGGAGGTTCTGGGGCCAACGTCCTGACTTTC
V: TRBV7-2; D: -; J: TRBJ2-7; size: -; CDR3: CASSLATGTKSEQYF; DNA: TGTGCCAGCAGCTTAGCTACAGGGACTAAGTCCGAGCAGTACTTC
V: TRBV6-1; D: TRBD1; J: TRBJ1-2; size: few; CDR3: CASTPGQGEYGYTF; DNA: TGTGCCAGCACCCCGGGACAGGGGGAATATGGCTACACCTTC
V: TRBV7-9; D: -; J: TRBJ2-3; size: -; CDR3: CASSQGLAPDTQYF; DNA: TGTGCCAGCAGCCAGGGACTGGCTCCAGATACGCAGTATTTT
V: TRBV7-9; D: -; J: TRBJ1-2; size: -; CDR3: CASSFLLGDTSSYGYTF; DNA: TGTGCCAGCAGCTTCCTCCTGGGCGACACCTCCTCCTATGGCTACACCTTC
V: TRBV13; D: TRBD2; J: TRBJ2-3; size: medium-sized; CDR3: CASSSPGLAGADTQYF; DNA: TGTGCCAGCAGCAGCCCGGGACTAGCGGGAGCAGATACGCAGTATTTT
V: TRBV19; D: TRBD2; J: TRBJ2-3; size: -; CDR3: CASTPGGGPFTDTQYF; DNA: TGTGCCAGTACCCCGGGGGGAGGGCCTTTCACAGATACGCAGTATTTT
V: TRBV2; D: -; J: TRBJ2-7; size: -; CDR3: CASSSQGISYEQYF; DNA: TGTGCCAGCAGTAGTCAGGGGATCTCCTACGAGCAGTACTTC
V: TRBV7-6; D: TRBD1; J: TRBJ2-7; size: -; CDR3: CASRPAGTGTYEQYF; DNA: TGTGCCAGCAGACCGGCCGGGACAGGGACCTACGAGCAGTACTTC
V: TRBV6-1; D: TRBD1; J: TRBJ2-2; size: -; CDR3: CASDRVGTGELFF; DNA: TGTGCCAGCGACAGGGTCGGCACCGGGGAGCTGTTTTTT
V: TRBV5-4; D: TRBD1; J: TRBJ1-2; size: -; CDR3: CASSSPGQNYGYTF; DNA: TGTGCCAGCAGCTCCCCGGGACAGAACTATGGCTACACCTTC
V: TRBV11-2; D: -; J: TRBJ1-1; size: few; CDR3: CASSLEASGAFF; DNA: TGTGCCAGCAGCTTGGAGGCTAGCGGCGCTTTCTTT
V: TRBV4-1; D: -; J: TRBJ2-1; size: -; CDR3: CASSQGSGGGPYNEQFF; DNA: TGCGCCAGCAGCCAAGGGTCGGGCGGGGGCCCTTACAATGAGCAGTTCTTC
V: TRBV6-5; D: -; J: TRBJ1-3; size: once; CDR3: CASSYAFRGSGNTIYF; DNA: TGTGCCAGCAGTTACGCGTTCAGGGGCTCTGGAAACACCATATATTTT
V: TRBV30; D: TRBD2; J: TRBJ2-1; size: once; CDR3: CAWSGLLAGVGEQFF; DNA: TGTGCCTGGAGTGGGCTGTTAGCGGGAGTGGGTGAGCAGTTCTTC
V: TRBV10-3; D: TRBD1; J: TRBJ1-1; size: once; CDR3: CATDRGPKDAEAFF; DNA: TGTGCCACTGACAGGGGGCCGAAGGACGCTGAAGCTTTCTTT
V: TRBV5-4; D: -; J: TRBJ2-1; size: -; CDR3: CASSLGDRELHNEQFF; DNA: TGTGCCAGCAGCTTAGGCGACCGGGAGCTTCACAATGAGCAGTTCTTC
V: TRBV2; D: TRBD1; J: TRBJ1-1; size: -; CDR3: CASSELAGGNTEAFF; DNA: TGTGCCAGCAGTGAATTGGCAGGGGGGAACACTGAAGCTTTCTTT
V: TRBV7-9; D: -; J: TRBJ1-3; size: few; CDR3: CASSLEVSGSSGNTIYF; DNA: TGTGCCAGCAGCTTAGAAGTGTCTGGGAGCTCTGGAAACACCATATATTTT
V: TRBV7-3; D: -; J: TRBJ1-3; size: once; CDR3: CASSRVAGNTIYF; DNA: TGTGCCAGCTCGAGGGTGGCTGGAAACACCATATATTTT
V: TRBV5-6; D: -; J: TRBJ2-1; size: medium-sized; CDR3: CASSLTGNEQFF; DNA: TGTGCCAGCAGCTTGACAGGGAATGAGCAGTTCTTC
V: TRBV19; D: TRBD1; J: TRBJ1-2; size: -; CDR3: CASTPTQTGGLYGYTF; DNA: TGTGCCAGTACCCCCACCCAGACAGGGGGCTTGTATGGCTACACCTTC
V: TRBV5-6; D: -; J: TRBJ1-3; size: -; CDR3: CASSLEQAPGNTIYF; DNA: TGTGCCAGCAGCTTGGAGCAGGCACCTGGAAACACCATATATTTT
V: TRBV29-1; D: -; J: TRBJ2-7; size: -; CDR3: CSVADRFPYEQYF; DNA: TGCAGCGTGGCCGACAGGTTCCCCTACGAGCAGTACTTC
V: TRBV4-3; D: -; J: TRBJ2-5; size: -; CDR3: CASSGREGETQYF; DNA: TGCGCCAGCAGCGGGAGAGAGGGAGAGACCCAGTACTTC
V: TRBV7-2; D: -; J: TRBJ1-1; size: few; CDR3: CASSRDKNTEAFF; DNA: TGTGCCAGCAGCCGGGACAAGAACACTGAAGCTTTCTTT
V: TRBV5-4; D: TRBD1; J: TRBJ2-3; size: -; CDR3: CASSLRDRGGTRADTQYF; DNA: TGTGCCAGCAGCTTGCGTGACAGGGGGGGAACACGAGCAGATACGCAGTATTTT
V: TRBV2; D: -; J: TRBJ1-1; size: few; CDR3: CASSVGSRNTEAFF; DNA: TGTGCCAGCAGTGTGGGCAGTAGGAACACTGAAGCTTTCTTT
V: TRBV5-4; D: TRBD1; J: TRBJ1-2; size: -; CDR3: CASSPATGAGYGYTF; DNA: TGTGCCAGCAGCCCTGCGACAGGGGCAGGATATGGCTACACCTTC
V: TRBV5-6; D: -; J: TRBJ2-7; size: -; CDR3: CASSLQPAPRYEQYF; DNA: TGTGCCAGCAGCCTCCAGCCGGCTCCGAGGTACGAGCAGTACTTC
V: TRBV5-1; D: -; J: TRBJ1-6; size: -; CDR3: CASSLGTSNSPLHF; DNA: TGCGCCAGCAGCTTGGGGACAAGCAATTCACCCCTCCACTTT